The 4 T cell receptor beta chains given below trace back to one sample, sequenced in a study of technical replicates of blood from a few donors. Using immunoSEQ multiplex PCR, the repertoire was profiled, and TCRdb retains in-frame clones only, with some absent. This sample yields some 66,000 clones, of which roughly 98% are seen a single time; approximately 0.17% belongs to the top ten. Sequencing was done on a sample of T cells isolated from PBMCs. The receptors originated from a human donor in good health.

V and J are TRBV4-1 and TRBJ2-7; D is perhaps TRBD2 (6 bases). Germline V CDR1 and CDR2: MGHRA, YSYEKL. V lost 4 bases, J lost 3 bases, and 13 bases lay in between. This CDR3 is 14 amino acids long. CDR3 protein: CASSPIAEDYEQYF. Written as DNA, the CDR3 is TGCGCCAGCAGCCCGATAGCGGAAGACTACGAGCAGTACTTC.

The V and J genes are TRBV5-1 and TRBJ2-2; 13 bases are a match to TRBD2. After removal of 4 bases from V and 6 bases from J, the junction contained 3 bases not matched to a gene. CDR3 length equals 15 residues. Germline CDR1 reads SGHRS; CDR2 reads YFSETQ. In DNA form, the CDR3 reads TGCGCCAGCAGCATCGGGACTAGCGGGGCCGGGGAGCTGTTTTTT. It specifies CASSIGTSGAGELFF.

The chain uses TRBV28 and TRBJ2-7, with D unclear. Trimming removed 3 bases at V and 3 bases at J, with 18 bases between. Germline V gene lookup returns CDR1 MDHEN and CDR2 SYDVKM. CDR3 length: 16 amino acids. CDR3 DNA: TGTGCCAGCAGTTTGCCCGTAGCCGGAACATACTACGAGCAGTACTTC. Protein product: CASSLPVAGTYYEQYF.

V gene TRBV2 combines with J gene TRBJ1-2; no definite D call. V lost 6 bases and J lost 2, with 10 bases in between. Germline CDR1 and CDR2: SNHLY and FYNNEI. The CDR3 has 13 amino acids. The CDR3 region is CASSETRNYGYTF. DNA for the CDR3: TGTGCCAGCAGCGAGACAAGGAACTATGGCTACACCTTC.